The 16 T cell receptor beta chains below all came from one sample that was sequenced in a study of technical replicates of blood from a handful of donors. Assay: immunoSEQ multiplex PCR; the TCRdb copy retains only in-frame clones and omits some. The profile shows 55,000 to 80,000 clones, nearly 90% of them singletons. What was sequenced was PBMCs. The receptors here all came from a human donor in good health. Some clones in this sample may be carry-over from other donors' samples.

The chain employs TRBV4-2 and TRBJ2-1, with D unresolved. This CDR3 is built from 15 residues. The germline gives CDR1 LGHNA, CDR2 YNFKEQ. The V and J ends lost 1 base and 0 bases respectively, with 7 bases between them. The CDR3 loop is CASSQGRSSYNEQFF. In DNA, the CDR3 is TGTGCCAGCAGCCAAGGCCGGAGCTCCTACAATGAGCAGTTCTTC.

The V call is TRBV7-2, the J call TRBJ2-1; perhaps TRBD2 as D (5 bases). The CDR3 spans 16 residues. CDR1 SGHTA and CDR2 FQGNSA come from the germline V gene. Deletions cut 0 bases from V and 9 bases from J, with 18 bases between. DNA of the CDR3: TGTGCCAGCAGCTTAGCGGCTAGCTCCCGGACGAGTGAGCAGTTCTTC. It yields the protein CASSLAASSRTSEQFF. The full variable domain, completed using reference TRBV7-2 and TRBJ2-1, is GAGVSQSPSNKVTEKGKDVELRCDPISGHTALYWYRQSLGQGLEFLIYFQGNSAPDKSGLPSDRFSAERTGGSVSTLTIQRTQQEDSAVYLCASSLAASSRTSEQFFGPGTRLTVL.

This clone showed up just once. This CDR3 is CASSSRQGEGIEQYF. The CDR3 DNA follows: TGTGCCAGCAGTTCCCGACAGGGGGAAGGCATTGAGCAGTACTTC. The V call is TRBV27, the J call TRBJ2-7, with 9 bases aligning to TRBD1. Germline loops: CDR1 MNHEY, CDR2 SMNVEV (reference sequence). The V gene end was trimmed by 4 bases and the J gene end by 7 bases; junction bases not matched to a gene: 11. The CDR3 spans 15 residues.

The rearrangement links TRBV11-1 to TRBJ2-1; D may be TRBD1 (6 bases). CDR1 is SGHAT and CDR2 is FQDESV in the germline V gene (reference sequence). Trimming left V 5 bases short and J 4 bases short, with 15 bases between. This CDR3 region has 15 residues. The CDR3 loop reads CASSPRGERYNEQFF. CDR3 in DNA: TGTGCCAGCAGCCCCAGGGGTGAGAGGTACAATGAGCAGTTCTTC.

The chain uses TRBV15 and TRBJ2-5, with 8 bases fitting TRBD1. V gave up 1 base and J gave up 1 base; unmatched junction bases: 5. The CDR3 sequence is 16 residues long. Germline CDR1 reads LNHNV; CDR2 reads YYDKDF (reference sequence). CDR3 bases: TGTGCCACCAGCAGAGGAGGACAGGGTAGCCAAGAGACCCAGTACTTC. Translated, it gives CATSRGGQGSQETQYF.

This clone was counted only a few times. V usage is TRBV6-5 and J usage is TRBJ1-1; D is ambiguous. The length of the CDR3 is 13 residues. V was clipped by 7 bases and J by 1 base, with 10 bases between them. Germline values: CDR1 MNHEY, CDR2 SVGAGI. CDR3 nucleotide sequence: TGTGCCAGCACCCAACGGGAGAACACTGAAGCTTTCTTT. Protein product: CASTQRENTEAFF.

The genes are TRBV29-1 and TRBJ1-1; a possible D gene is TRBD1 (6 bases). CDR1 is SQVTM and CDR2 is ANQGSEA in the germline V gene. V was trimmed by 7 bases and J by 5 bases, leaving 14 bases between them. This CDR3 comprises 12 residues. CDR3 sequence: CSANREGTEAFF. CDR3 coding DNA: TGCAGCGCAAACAGGGAGGGAACTGAAGCTTTCTTT.

The chain employs TRBV11-2 and TRBJ2-1; 9 positions match TRBD2. Trimming took 0 bases from V and 10 from J; bases not matched to a gene: 10. The length of the CDR3 is 16 residues. The germline gives CDR1 SGHAT, CDR2 FQNNGV. DNA for the CDR3: TGTGCCAGCAGCTTAGATCTGGTAGCGGGGGTACGAGAGCAGTTCTTC. Encoded protein: CASSLDLVAGVREQFF.

This chain connects TRBV4-1 to TRBJ1-3; tentative D call: TRBD1 (6 bases). CDR1 and CDR2 from the germline V gene are MGHRA and YSYEKL. The V end lost 4 bases, the J end lost 0 bases, and 10 bases lay between the germline ends. This CDR3 has 15 residues. The CDR3 sequence is CASSLRTDSGNTIYF. The CDR3, as DNA: TGCGCCAGCAGCCTACGGACAGACTCTGGAAACACCATATATTTT.

The V gene is TRBV2, the J gene TRBJ1-5; D is ambiguous. Between the trimmed V and J ends, which lost 11 bases and 3 bases, there was a span of 14 bases. This CDR3 region has 13 residues. Per the germline V gene, CDR1 is SNHLY and CDR2 is FYNNEI. CDR3 sequence reads: CACNDQINQPQHF. The CDR3 DNA sequence: TGTGCCTGCAACGATCAGATCAATCAGCCCCAGCATTTT.

This chain uses TRBV7-2 with TRBJ2-1; TRBD2 matches at 13 bases. The CDR3 consists of 15 residues. CDR1 SGHTA and CDR2 FQGNSA come from the germline V gene. V was clipped by 5 bases and J by 10 bases; unmatched bases: 8. In DNA, the CDR3 is TGTGCCAGCAGCCCCGGACTAGCGGGAGCTGGGGAGCAGTTCTTC. Protein sequence: CASSPGLAGAGEQFF.

The V gene is TRBV12-5, the J gene TRBJ2-7, with D possibly being TRBD1 (6 bases). The germline V gene has CDR1 LGHNT and CDR2 FRNRAP. The CDR3 has 13 amino acids. V dropped 6 bases and J dropped 3 bases, with 12 bases sitting between them. CDR3 DNA: TGTGCTAGTGGGTACACAGGGCGCTACGAGCAGTACTTC. The encoded protein is CASGYTGRYEQYF.

The chain uses TRBV27 and TRBJ2-5; 13 bases match TRBD2. Losses at the gene ends were 3 bases for V and 2 bases for J; bases not matched to a gene: 6. This CDR3 contains 17 residues. Germline loops: CDR1 MNHEY, CDR2 SMNVEV (reference sequence). The CDR3 nucleotides are TGTGCCAGCAGTTTCCAAAGGACTAGCGGGGGTCAAGAGACCCAGTACTTC. This translates into CASSFQRTSGGQETQYF.

The chain couples TRBV30 to TRBJ1-1, with unresolved D. The germline V gene encodes CDR1 GTSNPN and CDR2 SVGIG (reference sequence). V dropped 1 base and J dropped 6 bases, with 12 bases sitting between them. This CDR3 region has 13 residues. For the CDR3, the DNA is TGTGCCTGGAGTGGGGTCCTTCAGGCTGAAGCTTTCTTT. It specifies CAWSGVLQAEAFF.

The genes are TRBV11-1 and TRBJ2-7; TRBD1 agrees at 8 bases. The CDR3 sequence is 16 residues long. V lost 5 bases, J lost 2 bases, and 11 bases stayed unmatched. Per the germline V gene, CDR1 is SGHAT and CDR2 is FQDESV (reference sequence). DNA for the CDR3: TGTGCCAGCAGCAGAGCTACCGGGACAGGAGCCTACGAGCAGTACTTC. Protein sequence: CASSRATGTGAYEQYF.

The J gene is TRBJ2-1, the V gene TRBV5-8, with TRBD2 identical over 9 bases. The CDR3 is 15 amino acids. Germline lookup yields CDR1 SGHTS and CDR2 YDEGEE. Losses at the gene ends were 4 bases for V and 4 bases for J; bases not matched to a gene: 6. The CDR3, as DNA: TGTGCCAGCAGCCAATCCACTAGCGGGTACAATGAGCAGTTCTTC. Translated: CASSQSTSGYNEQFF.